This is a list of T cell receptor beta chains from one sample in a study of cytomegalovirus exposure and HLA in healthy donors. Clones were sequenced by immunoSEQ multiplex PCR, and TCRdb holds only the in-frame ones, with some missing. The repertoire holds roughly 110,000 clones, with approximately 83% as singletons. Material: PBMCs. The receptors derive from a woman between 18 and 30 years old in good health and CMV-seronegative. CDR3s include the opening cysteine and the closing phenylalanine or tryptophan. A D gene is named only where the DNA matches it firmly. Clone sizes are given selectively: once, few, many, or a class where the clone is expanded.

TRBD2 | TRBJ2-1 | NA | TRBV6-1 | TGTGCCAGCAGTGGTAGCGGGACTGATGAGCAGTTCTTC | CASSGSGTDEQFF
TRBD1 | TRBJ1-1 | NA | TRBV27 | TGTGCCAGCACCGGGACAGCGATGAACACTGAAGCTTTCTTT | CASTGTAMNTEAFF
NA | TRBJ2-1 | NA | TRBV4-2 | TGTGCCAGCAGCCAAGACCGGGCGGGTTTCTCCTACAATGAGCAGTTCTTC | CASSQDRAGFSYNEQFF
NA | TRBJ2-7 | NA | TRBV5-4 | TGTGCCAGCAGCTTGGCGGGTGCGGGGCAGTACTTC | CASSLAGAGQYF
TRBD2 | TRBJ2-1 | NA | TRBV15 | TGTGCCACCAGCAGAGGAAAGCGGGAGTGGGAGAATGAGCAGTTCTTC | CATSRGKREWENEQFF
TRBD1 | TRBJ1-2 | NA | TRBV2 | TGTGCCAGCAGGGGGACAGGGACCTTCTATGGCTACACCTTC | CASRGTGTFYGYTF
TRBD1 | TRBJ2-3 | NA | TRBV29-1 | TGCAGCGTTGGTCAGGGGGCAGGGAACACAGATACGCAGTATTTT | CSVGQGAGNTDTQYF
NA | TRBJ1-5 | NA | TRBV18 | TGTGCCAGCTCACCAGGGAGGGGCCCCAATCAGCCCCAGCATTTT | CASSPGRGPNQPQHF
TRBD2 | TRBJ2-7 | once | TRBV7-2 | TGTGCCAGCAGCCCGCGTTTTAGCGGGAGATGGGGTCTACGTGAGCAGTACTTC | CASSPRFSGRWGLREQYF
NA | TRBJ1-1 | once | TRBV28 | TGTGCCAGCAGTCCCCAGGGTGAAGCTTTCTTT | CASSPQGEAFF
NA | TRBJ2-7 | NA | TRBV2 | TGTGCCAGCAAAGACAGGGAGGTTTTGTCCTACGAGCAGTACTTC | CASKDREVLSYEQYF
TRBD2 | TRBJ2-7 | NA | TRBV28 | TGTGCCATCCTCGCCGGGGGGTACGAGCAGTACTTC | CAILAGGYEQYF
TRBD2 | TRBJ2-3 | NA | TRBV5-6 | TGTGCCAGCAGCTATATTACTAGCGGGGGGCCCGATACGCAGTATTTT | CASSYITSGGPDTQYF
TRBD1 | TRBJ1-6 | many | TRBV6-5 | TGTGCCAGCAGTTTGGGACAGCCGGATAATTCACCCCTCCACTTT | CASSLGQPDNSPLHF
TRBD1 | TRBJ1-1 | NA | TRBV4-1 | TGCGCCAGCAGCCAACATGGAGGGACAGGGCTCACTGAAGCTTTCTTT | CASSQHGGTGLTEAFF
TRBD2 | TRBJ2-1 | few | TRBV5-5 | TGTGCCAGCAGCTTAAGACTAGCGGGAGTAATATCCTACAATGAGCAGTTCTTC | CASSLRLAGVISYNEQFF
NA | TRBJ1-6 | few | TRBV23-1 | TGCGCCAGCAGTCACCTAGGAGGGTCAACCCTCCACTTT | CASSHLGGSTLHF
TRBD1 | TRBJ2-5 | few | TRBV5-5 | TGTGCCAGCAGCTTTTCCGGGACAGGGGAGTCGAAGACCCAGTACTTC | CASSFSGTGESKTQYF
NA | TRBJ1-5 | NA | TRBV28 | TGTGCCAGCAGGCCTAGTGAAGGGGGCAATCAGCCCCAGCATTTT | CASRPSEGGNQPQHF
TRBD2 | TRBJ2-3 | NA | TRBV25-1 | TGTGCCAGCAGTGTGGCTAGCGGGACCACAGATACGCAGTATTTT | CASSVASGTTDTQYF
NA | TRBJ1-4 | NA | TRBV15 | TGTGCCACCAGCAGAGGCCAGTCTGCAACTAATGAAAAACTGTTTTTT | CATSRGQSATNEKLFF
TRBD2 | TRBJ2-1 | NA | TRBV7-7 | TGTGCTAGCAGCTTACTCCTAGCGGGAGCAGATAGTCCCTACAATGAGCAGTTCTTC | CASSLLLAGADSPYNEQFF
NA | TRBJ2-1 | NA | TRBV18 | TGTGCCAGCTCACAGGACTGGGCCAACAATGAGCAGTTCTTC | CASSQDWANNEQFF
TRBD2 | TRBJ2-1 | once | TRBV5-4 | TGTGCCAGCAGCTCCCTCGGACTAGCGGGGACCTACAATGAGCAGTTCTTC | CASSSLGLAGTYNEQFF
NA | TRBJ1-1 | NA | TRBV6-1 | TGTGCCAGCAGGGACCCCGTGACAGTGAACACTGAAGCTTTCTTT | CASRDPVTVNTEAFF
NA | TRBJ1-1 | NA | TRBV6-6 | TGTGCCAGCAGTTACCCCACAGGGTCGGGCACTGAAGCTTTCTTT | CASSYPTGSGTEAFF
TRBD1 | TRBJ2-7 | NA | TRBV27 | TGTGCCAGCAGTTCACAGGGGCTCAACGAGCAGTACTTC | CASSSQGLNEQYF
TRBD1 | TRBJ2-5 | NA | TRBV6-1 | TGTGCCAGCTCCCCGGACAGGGGGCTAGAGACCCAGTACTTC | CASSPDRGLETQYF
TRBD1 | TRBJ1-4 | NA | TRBV11-3 | TGTGCCAGCAGCCCGCGGACAGGGGATAGTGAAAAACTGTTTTTT | CASSPRTGDSEKLFF
NA | TRBJ1-6 | NA | TRBV9 | TGTGCCAGCAGCGTGAGCTCCTATAATTCACCCCTCCACTTT | CASSVSSYNSPLHF
TRBD1 | TRBJ1-1 | NA | TRBV11-2 | TGTGCCAGCGGACGGGACAGGAACACTGAAGCTTTCTTT | CASGRDRNTEAFF
TRBD1 | TRBJ2-1 | NA | TRBV5-4 | TGTGCCAGCAGCTTGGGGGGACAGGGGTGGAATGAGCAGTTCTTC | CASSLGGQGWNEQFF